The T cell receptor beta chain described here comes from a study of control samples from healthy donors and cancer patients. This CDR3 is 16 amino acids long. Trimming took 4 bases from V and 1 from J; bases not matched to a gene: 6. Germline CDR1 is KGHSH and CDR2 is LQKENI. Profiling relied on immunoSEQ multiplex PCR, and the TCRdb table lists in-frame clones only, not all of them. The sample contains under 200,000 clones, roughly 93% of which appear only once. This clonotype was sampled from a woman aged 55-69 years in good health. Sequenced material: blood. The chain carries TRBV18 and TRBJ2-3, with TRBD2 matching over 9 bases. CDR3 in amino acids: CASSLSGGTRTDTQYF. The DNA of the CDR3 is TGTGCCAGCTCACTTAGCGGGGGCACCCGCACAGATACGCAGTATTTT. Combining the CDR3 with reference TRBV18 and TRBJ2-3 gives the whole variable domain NAGVMQNPRHLVRRRGQEARLRCSPMKGHSHVYWYRQLPEEGLKFMVYLQKENIIDESGMPKERFSAEFPKEGPSILRIQQVVRGDSAAYFCASSLSGGTRTDTQYFGPGTRLTVL.